The following is a T cell receptor beta chain sequence with its context. The sample belongs to a study of T cells after yellow fever vaccination. Study-level background: Preparing low-cell-number fractions relied on SMART-Seq v4 Ultra Low Input.

CDR3 length: 14 amino acids. In germline, CDR1 is KGHDR, CDR2 SFDVKD. V was pared by 9 bases and J by 0 bases, with 3 bases of the junction left unmatched. TCRdb re-called the 5' RACE reads through MiXCR, storing one row per CDR3 protein. Seen here are some 600,000 distinct CDR3 sequences, around 17% observed once, and the top ten hold 15% to 20%. This TCR was sampled from a young man who received the YFV17D yellow fever vaccine. The chain employs TRBV24-1 and TRBJ2-1, with TRBD2 matching over 8 bases. The sample here was PBMCs, taken around 5 days after the first yellow fever vaccination. CDR3 in DNA: TGTGCCACCCGGGCGGGGGGCTCCTACAATGAGCAGTTCTTC. It is translated as CATRAGGSYNEQFF.